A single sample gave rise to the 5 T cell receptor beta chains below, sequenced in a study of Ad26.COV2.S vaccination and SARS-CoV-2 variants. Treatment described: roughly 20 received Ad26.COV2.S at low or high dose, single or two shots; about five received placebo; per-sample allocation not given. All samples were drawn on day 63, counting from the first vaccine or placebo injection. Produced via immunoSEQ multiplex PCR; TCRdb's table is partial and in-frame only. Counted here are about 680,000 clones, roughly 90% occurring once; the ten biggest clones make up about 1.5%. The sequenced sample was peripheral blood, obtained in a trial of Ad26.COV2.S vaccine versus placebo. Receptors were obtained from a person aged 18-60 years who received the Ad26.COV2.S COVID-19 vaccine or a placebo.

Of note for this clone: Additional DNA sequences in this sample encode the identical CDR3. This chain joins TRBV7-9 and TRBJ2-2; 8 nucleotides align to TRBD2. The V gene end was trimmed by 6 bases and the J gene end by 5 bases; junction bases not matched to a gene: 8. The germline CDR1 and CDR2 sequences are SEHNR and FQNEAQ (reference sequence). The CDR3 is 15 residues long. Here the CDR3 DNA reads TGTGCCAGCAGTCCCGGACTAGCAGGTACCGGGGAGCTGTTTTTT. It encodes CASSPGLAGTGELFF.

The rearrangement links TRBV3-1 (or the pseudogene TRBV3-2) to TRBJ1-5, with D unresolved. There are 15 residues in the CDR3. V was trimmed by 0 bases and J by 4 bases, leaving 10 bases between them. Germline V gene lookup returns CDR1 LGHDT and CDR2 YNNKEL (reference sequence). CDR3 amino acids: CASSQDSSNNQPQHF. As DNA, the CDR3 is TGTGCCAGCAGCCAAGATTCATCGAATAATCAGCCCCAGCATTTT.

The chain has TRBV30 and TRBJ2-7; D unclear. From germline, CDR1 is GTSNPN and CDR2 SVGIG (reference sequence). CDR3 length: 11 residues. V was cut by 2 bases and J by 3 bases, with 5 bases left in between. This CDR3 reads CAWSLNYEQYF. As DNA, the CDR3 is TGTGCCTGGAGTCTGAACTACGAGCAGTACTTC.

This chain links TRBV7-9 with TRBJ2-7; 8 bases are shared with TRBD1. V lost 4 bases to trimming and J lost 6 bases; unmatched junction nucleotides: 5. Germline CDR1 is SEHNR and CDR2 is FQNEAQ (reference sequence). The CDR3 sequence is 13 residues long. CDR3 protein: CASSSRDRIEQYF. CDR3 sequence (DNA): TGTGCCAGCAGCTCCCGGGACAGGATCGAGCAGTACTTC.

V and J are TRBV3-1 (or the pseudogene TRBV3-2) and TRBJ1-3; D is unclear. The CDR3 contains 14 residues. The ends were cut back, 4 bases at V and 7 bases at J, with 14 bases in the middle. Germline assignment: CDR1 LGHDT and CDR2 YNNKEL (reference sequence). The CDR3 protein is CASSPPPYGNTIYF. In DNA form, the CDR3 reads TGTGCCAGCAGCCCTCCCCCGTATGGTAACACCATATATTTT.